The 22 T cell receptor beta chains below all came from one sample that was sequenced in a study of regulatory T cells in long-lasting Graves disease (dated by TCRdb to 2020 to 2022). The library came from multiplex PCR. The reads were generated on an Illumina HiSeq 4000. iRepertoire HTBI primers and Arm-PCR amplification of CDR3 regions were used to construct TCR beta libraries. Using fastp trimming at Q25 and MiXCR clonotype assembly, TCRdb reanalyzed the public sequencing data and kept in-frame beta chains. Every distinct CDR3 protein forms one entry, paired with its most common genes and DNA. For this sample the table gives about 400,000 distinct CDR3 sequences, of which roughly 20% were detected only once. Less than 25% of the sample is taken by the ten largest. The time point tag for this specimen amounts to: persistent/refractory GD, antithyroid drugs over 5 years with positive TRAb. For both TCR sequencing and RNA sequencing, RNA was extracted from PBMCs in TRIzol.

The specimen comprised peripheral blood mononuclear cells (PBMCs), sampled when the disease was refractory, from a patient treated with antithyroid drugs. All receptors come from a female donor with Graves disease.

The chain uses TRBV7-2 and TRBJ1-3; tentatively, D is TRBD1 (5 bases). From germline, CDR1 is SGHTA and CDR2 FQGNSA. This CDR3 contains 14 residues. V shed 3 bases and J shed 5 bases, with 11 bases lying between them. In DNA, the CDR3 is TGTGCCAGCAGCTTGGGGGATAGCCGAAACACCATATATTTT. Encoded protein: CASSLGDSRNTIYF. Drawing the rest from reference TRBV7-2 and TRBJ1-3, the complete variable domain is GAGVSQSPSNKVTEKGKDVELRCDPISGHTALYWYRQSLGQGLEFLIYFQGNSAPDKSGLPSDRFSAERTGGSVSTLTIQRTQQEDSAVYLCASSLGDSRNTIYFGEGSWLTVV.

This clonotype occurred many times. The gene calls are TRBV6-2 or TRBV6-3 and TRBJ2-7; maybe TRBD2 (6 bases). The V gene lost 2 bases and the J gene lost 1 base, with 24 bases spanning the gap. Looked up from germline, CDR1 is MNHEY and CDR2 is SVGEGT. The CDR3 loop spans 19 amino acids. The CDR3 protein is CASSYPIWGVMTASYEQYF. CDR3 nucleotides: TGTGCCAGCAGTTACCCCATTTGGGGGGTCATGACAGCTTCCTACGAGCAGTACTTC.

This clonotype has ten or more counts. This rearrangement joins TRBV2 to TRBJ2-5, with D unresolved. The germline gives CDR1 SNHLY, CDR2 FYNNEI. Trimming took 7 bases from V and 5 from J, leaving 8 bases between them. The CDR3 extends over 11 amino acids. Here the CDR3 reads CASTFLETQYF. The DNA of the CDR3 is TGTGCCAGCACTTTCCTTGAGACCCAGTACTTC. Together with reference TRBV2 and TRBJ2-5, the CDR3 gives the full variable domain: EPEVTQTPSHQVTQMGQEVILRCVPISNHLYFYWYRQILGQKVEFLVSFYNNEISEKSEIFDDQFSVERPDGSNFTLKIRSTKLEDSAMYFCASTFLETQYFGPGTRLLVL.

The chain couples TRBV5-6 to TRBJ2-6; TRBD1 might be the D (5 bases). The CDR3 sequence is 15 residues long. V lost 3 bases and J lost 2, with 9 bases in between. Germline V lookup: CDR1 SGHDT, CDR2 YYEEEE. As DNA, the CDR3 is TGTGCCAGCAGCTCCAGGGCGGCTGGGGCCAACGTCCTGACTTTC. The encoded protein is CASSSRAAGANVLTF.

The CDR3 bases are TGCAGTGCTCCTGGATGGGACAGGATTAACTATGGCTACACCTTC. This sequence encodes CSAPGWDRINYGYTF. The V gene is TRBV20-1, the J gene TRBJ1-2; 8 bases fit TRBD1. Germline V gene data show CDR1 as DFQATT and CDR2 as SNEGSKA (reference sequence). This CDR3 contains 15 residues. V gave up 5 bases and J gave up 1 base; unmatched junction bases: 9.

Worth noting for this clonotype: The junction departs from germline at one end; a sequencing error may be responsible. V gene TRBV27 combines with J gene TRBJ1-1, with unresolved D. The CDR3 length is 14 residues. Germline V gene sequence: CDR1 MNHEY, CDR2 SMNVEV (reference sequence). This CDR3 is CAGSLDGMNTEAFF. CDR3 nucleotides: TGTGCCGGCAGTCTGGACGGAATGAACACTGAAGCTTTCTTT.

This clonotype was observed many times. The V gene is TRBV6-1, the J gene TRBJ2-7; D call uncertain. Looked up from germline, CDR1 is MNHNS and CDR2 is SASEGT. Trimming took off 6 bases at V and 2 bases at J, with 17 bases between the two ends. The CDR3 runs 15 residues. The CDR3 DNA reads TGTGCCAGCAGCTCCTCTATACGGCAGACCTACGAGCAGTACTTC. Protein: CASSSSIRQTYEQYF.

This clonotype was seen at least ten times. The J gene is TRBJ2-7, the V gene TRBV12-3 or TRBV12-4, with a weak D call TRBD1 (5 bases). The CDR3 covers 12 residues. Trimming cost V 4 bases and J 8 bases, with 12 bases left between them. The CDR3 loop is CASSSLAGQQYF. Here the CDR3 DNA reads TGTGCCAGCAGTTCCCTGGCAGGGCAGCAGTACTTC.

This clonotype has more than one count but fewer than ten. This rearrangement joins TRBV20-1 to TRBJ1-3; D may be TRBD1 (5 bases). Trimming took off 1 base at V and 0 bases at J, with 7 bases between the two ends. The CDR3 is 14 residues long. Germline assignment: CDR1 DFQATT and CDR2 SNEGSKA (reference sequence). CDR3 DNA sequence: TGCAGTGCTAGAGGACAGACCTCTGGAAACACCATATATTTT. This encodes CSARGQTSGNTIYF.

As DNA, the CDR3 is TGTGCCAGCAGTTCTCGAGGGATGGGCAGGGGACGCGGTCAGCCCCAGCATTTT. Translated, it gives CASSSRGMGRGRGQPQHF. The chain couples TRBV12-3 or TRBV12-4 to TRBJ1-5, with a weak D call TRBD1 (6 bases). Trimming left V 4 bases short and J 6 bases short, with 25 bases between. The CDR3 is made up of 18 amino acids.

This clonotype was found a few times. The CDR3 loop is CATVPRYQETQYF. In nucleotides, the CDR3 is TGTGCCACCGTACCGAGGTATCAAGAGACCCAGTACTTC. The J gene is TRBJ2-5, the V gene TRBV6-1; D not certain. The CDR3 spans 13 residues. CDR1 MNHNS and CDR2 SASEGT come from the germline V gene. The germline V and J ends were trimmed by 10 bases and 2 bases, with 14 bases remaining between them.

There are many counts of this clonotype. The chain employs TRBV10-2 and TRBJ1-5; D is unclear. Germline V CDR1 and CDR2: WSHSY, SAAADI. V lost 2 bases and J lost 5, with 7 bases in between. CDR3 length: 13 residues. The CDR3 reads CASSEVLYQPQHF. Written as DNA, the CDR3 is TGCGCCAGCAGTGAGGTATTGTATCAGCCCCAGCATTTT.

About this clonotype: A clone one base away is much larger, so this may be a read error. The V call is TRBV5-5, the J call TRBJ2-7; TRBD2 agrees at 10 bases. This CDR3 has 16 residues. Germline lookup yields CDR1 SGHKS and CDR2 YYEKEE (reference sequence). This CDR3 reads CASSLIAGGSSYKQYF. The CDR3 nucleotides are TGTGCCAGCAGCTTGATAGCGGGAGGTTCTTCCTACAAGCAGTACTTC.

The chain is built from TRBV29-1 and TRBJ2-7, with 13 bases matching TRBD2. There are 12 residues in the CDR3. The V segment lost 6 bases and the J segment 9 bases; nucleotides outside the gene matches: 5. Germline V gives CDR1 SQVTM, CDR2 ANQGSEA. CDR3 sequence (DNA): TGCAGCGTGAAGACTAGCGGGAGGTGGCAGTACTTC. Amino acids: CSVKTSGRWQYF.

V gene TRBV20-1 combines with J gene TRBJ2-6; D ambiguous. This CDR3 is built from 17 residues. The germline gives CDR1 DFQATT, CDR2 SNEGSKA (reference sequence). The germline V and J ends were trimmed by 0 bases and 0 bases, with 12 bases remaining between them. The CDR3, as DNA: TGCAGTGCTAGAGACGTCCACAGCCGCTCTGGGGCCAACGTCCTGACTTTC. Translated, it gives CSARDVHSRSGANVLTF.

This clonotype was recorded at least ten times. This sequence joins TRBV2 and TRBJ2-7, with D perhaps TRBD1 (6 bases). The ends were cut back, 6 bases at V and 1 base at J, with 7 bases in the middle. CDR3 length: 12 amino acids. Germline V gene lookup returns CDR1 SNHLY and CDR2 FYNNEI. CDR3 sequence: CASSGQSYEQYF. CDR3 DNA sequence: TGTGCCAGCAGCGGACAGTCCTACGAGCAGTACTTC.

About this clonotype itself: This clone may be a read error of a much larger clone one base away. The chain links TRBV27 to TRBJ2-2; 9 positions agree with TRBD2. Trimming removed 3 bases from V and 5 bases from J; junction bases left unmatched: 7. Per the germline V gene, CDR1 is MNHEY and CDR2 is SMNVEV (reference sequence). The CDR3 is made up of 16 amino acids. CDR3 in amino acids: CASSFGGRAGTGELFF. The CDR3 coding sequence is TGTGCCAGCAGTTTTGGCGGGAGGGCCGGAACCGGGGAGCTGTTTTTT.

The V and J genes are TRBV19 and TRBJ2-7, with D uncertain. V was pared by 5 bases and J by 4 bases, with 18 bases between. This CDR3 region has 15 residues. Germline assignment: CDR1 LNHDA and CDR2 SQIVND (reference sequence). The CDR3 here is CASSPRALLNYEQYF. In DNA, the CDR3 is TGTGCCAGTAGTCCACGGGCGCTTCTAAATTACGAGCAGTACTTC.

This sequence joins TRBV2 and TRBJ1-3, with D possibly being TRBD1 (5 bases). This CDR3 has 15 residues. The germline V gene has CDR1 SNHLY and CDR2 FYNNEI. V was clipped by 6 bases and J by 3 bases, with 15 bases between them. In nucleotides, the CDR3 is TGTGCCAGCAGCTTAGACTGGGGCTTTGGAAACACCATATATTTT. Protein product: CASSLDWGFGNTIYF.

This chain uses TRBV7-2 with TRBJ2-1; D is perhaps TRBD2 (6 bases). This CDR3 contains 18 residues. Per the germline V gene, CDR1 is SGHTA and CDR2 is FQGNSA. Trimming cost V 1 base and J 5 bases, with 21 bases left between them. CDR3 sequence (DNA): TGTGCCAGCAGCTTAGTAGGGAGGCCCTCAATTGTAAACAATGAGCAGTTCTTC. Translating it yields CASSLVGRPSIVNNEQFF. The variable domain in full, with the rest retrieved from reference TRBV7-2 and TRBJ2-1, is GAGVSQSPSNKVTEKGKDVELRCDPISGHTALYWYRQSLGQGLEFLIYFQGNSAPDKSGLPSDRFSAERTGGSVSTLTIQRTQQEDSAVYLCASSLVGRPSIVNNEQFFGPGTRLTVL.

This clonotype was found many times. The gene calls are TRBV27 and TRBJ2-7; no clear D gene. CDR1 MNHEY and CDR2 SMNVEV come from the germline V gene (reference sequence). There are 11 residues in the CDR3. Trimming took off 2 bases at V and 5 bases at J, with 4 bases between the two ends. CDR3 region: CASSLGDEQYF. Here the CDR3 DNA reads TGTGCCAGCAGTTTAGGGGACGAGCAGTACTTC.

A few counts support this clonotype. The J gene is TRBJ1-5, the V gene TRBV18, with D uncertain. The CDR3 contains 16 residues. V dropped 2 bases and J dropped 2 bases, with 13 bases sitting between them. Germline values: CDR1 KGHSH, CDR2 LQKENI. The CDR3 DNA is TGTGCCAGCTCACCATCCGCGGTTCTTGGCAATCAGCCCCAGCATTTT. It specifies CASSPSAVLGNQPQHF.